The TCR beta chain described here comes from a study of T cells in localized non-small cell lung cancer. The V and J ends lost 5 bases and 5 bases respectively, with 10 bases between them. CDR1 and CDR2 (germline): MRHNA, SNTAGT. This CDR3 has 13 amino acids. Overall study results and limits: The greatest T cell clonality was found in uninvolved adjacent lung (higher than in tumor). Within adjacent lung there appeared a median approximately 60 of the top 100 tumor clones. The tumor had only one region sequenced, so heterogeneity remains possible.

Of note for this clone: Its antigen is as yet unknown.

Data came from immunoSEQ multiplex PCR; TCRdb stores just in-frame clones and leaves some out. The repertoire holds around 30,000 clones, about 90% seen once, with approximately 6% in the top ten. The clonotype originates from a man aged 40-75 years with stage II lung adenocarcinoma. Specimen: PBMCs, collected before any cancer treatment. The rearrangement joins TRBV6-4 to TRBJ1-5; no firm D call. CDR3 region: CASSHTVDQPQHF. The DNA of the CDR3 is TGTGCCAGCAGTCATACAGTAGATCAGCCCCAGCATTTT.